The rows below give T cell receptor beta chains drawn from one sample of a study of CD8 T cells in Susac syndrome. TCRdb recomputed calls from the immunoSEQ multiplex PCR reads with MiXCR, one row per CDR3 protein. The profile shows roughly 70,000 distinct CDR3 sequences, 96% of them singletons. The sample consisted of CD4+ T cells from PBMCs. The receptors were gathered from a human donor with multiple sclerosis. Each CDR3 is given with its conserved first and last residue. The D gene is left open where the match is weak.

TRBV24-1	TRBD2	TRBJ2-3	TGTGCCACCAGTGATCCGACTAGCGGGGGAGTAGATACGCAGTATTTT	CATSDPTSGGVDTQYF
TRBV18	NA	TRBJ2-5	TGTGCCAGCTCACCAGAGAGGGGGGTCGGCGGCCAGTACTTC	CASSPERGVGGQYF
TRBV6-5	NA	TRBJ2-5	TGTGCCAGCAGTCAAACCCCGGAGACCCAGTACTTC	CASSQTPETQYF
TRBV29-1	TRBD2	TRBJ2-7	TGCAGCGTTCAGGGTCTAGCGGGGGAGGTGCAGTACTTC	CSVQGLAGEVQYF
TRBV7-2	NA	TRBJ2-3	TGTGCCAGCAGCCGACAAAGCCTAGATACGCAGTATTTT	CASSRQSLDTQYF
TRBV7-2	NA	TRBJ2-7	TGTGCCAGCAGCTTGGAGGGGGGTGCCTCTGAGCAGTACTTC	CASSLEGGASEQYF
TRBV20-1	NA	TRBJ2-2	TGCAGTGCTAGCCTTAACCGGGCTGGGGAGCTGTTTTTT	CSASLNRAGELFF
TRBV6-1	NA	TRBJ2-3	TGTGCCAGCAGTGAAATCTCTCCGGGCGCAGATACGCAGTATTTT	CASSEISPGADTQYF
TRBV19	NA	TRBJ1-5	TGTGCCAGTAGTATCAGTAGCAATCAGCCCCAGCATTTT	CASSISSNQPQHF
TRBV5-5	NA	TRBJ2-5	TGTGCCAGCAGCGACTATGGGGGAATCCAAGAGACCCAGTACTTC	CASSDYGGIQETQYF
TRBV6-5	NA	TRBJ2-6	TGTGCCAGCAGTTACTCCCCCTACAAAGGCTCTGGGGCCAACGTCCTGACTTTC	CASSYSPYKGSGANVLTF
TRBV6-2/TRBV6-3	NA	TRBJ2-1	TGTGCCAGCAGTTACCCCCGCAGGGTTAGTGAGCAGTTCTTC	CASSYPRRVSEQFF
TRBV12-3/TRBV12-4	TRBD1	TRBJ1-1	TGTGCCAGCAGTCGGACAGGGGTTGAAGCTTTCTTT	CASSRTGVEAFF
TRBV3-1	NA	TRBJ2-3	TGTGCCAGCAGCCAAGATTATTCAAATACGCAGTATTTT	CASSQDYSNTQYF
TRBV29-1	TRBD1	TRBJ2-3	TGCAGCGTTAACAGGGGAATAGATACGCAGTATTTT	CSVNRGIDTQYF
TRBV12-3/TRBV12-4	NA	TRBJ1-5	TGTGCCAGCAGTTTGATGGTAAGCAATCAGCCCCAGCATTTT	CASSLMVSNQPQHF